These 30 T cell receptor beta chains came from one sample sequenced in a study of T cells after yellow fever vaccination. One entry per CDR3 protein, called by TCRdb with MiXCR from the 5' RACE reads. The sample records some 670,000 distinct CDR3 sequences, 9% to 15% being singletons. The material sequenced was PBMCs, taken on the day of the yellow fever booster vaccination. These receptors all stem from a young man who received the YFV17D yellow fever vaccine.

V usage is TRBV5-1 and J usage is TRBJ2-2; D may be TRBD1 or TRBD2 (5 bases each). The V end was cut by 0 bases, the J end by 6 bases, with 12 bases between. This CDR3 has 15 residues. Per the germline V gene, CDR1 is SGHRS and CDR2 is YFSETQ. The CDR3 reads CASSLGPGTPGELFF. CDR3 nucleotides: TGCGCCAGCAGCTTGGGACCAGGGACCCCCGGGGAGCTGTTTTTT.

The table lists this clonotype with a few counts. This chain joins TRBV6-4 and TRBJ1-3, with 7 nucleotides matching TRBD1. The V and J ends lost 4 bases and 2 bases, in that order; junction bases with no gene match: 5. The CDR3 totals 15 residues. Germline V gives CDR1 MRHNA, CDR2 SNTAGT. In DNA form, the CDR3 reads TGTGCCAGCAGTGTGACAGGGACTCCTGGAAACACCATATATTTT. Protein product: CASSVTGTPGNTIYF.

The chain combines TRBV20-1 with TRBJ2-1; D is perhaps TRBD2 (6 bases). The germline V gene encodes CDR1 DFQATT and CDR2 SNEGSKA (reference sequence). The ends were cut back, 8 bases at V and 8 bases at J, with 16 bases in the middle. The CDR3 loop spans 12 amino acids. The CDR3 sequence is CSPKTGVDEQFF. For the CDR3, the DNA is TGCAGTCCAAAGACGGGGGTGGATGAGCAGTTCTTC.

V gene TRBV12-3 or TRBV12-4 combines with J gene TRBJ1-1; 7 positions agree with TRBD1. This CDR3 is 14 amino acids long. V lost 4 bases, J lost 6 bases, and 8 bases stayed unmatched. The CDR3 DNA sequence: TGTGCCAGCAGTTCCTCTCACAGGGGTGCTGAAGCTTTCTTT. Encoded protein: CASSSSHRGAEAFF.

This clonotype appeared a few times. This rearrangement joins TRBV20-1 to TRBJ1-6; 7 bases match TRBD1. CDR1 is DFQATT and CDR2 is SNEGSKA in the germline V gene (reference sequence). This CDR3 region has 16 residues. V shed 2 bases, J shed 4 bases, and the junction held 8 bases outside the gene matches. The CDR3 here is CSARITQGIYNSPLHF. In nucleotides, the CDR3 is TGCAGTGCTAGAATTACACAGGGGATTTATAATTCACCCCTCCACTTT.

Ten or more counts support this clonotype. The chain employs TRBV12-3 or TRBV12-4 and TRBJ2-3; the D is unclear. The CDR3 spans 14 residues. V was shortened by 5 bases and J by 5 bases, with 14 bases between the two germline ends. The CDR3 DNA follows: TGTGCCAGCAGTAAAACTGGCTTGGGAGATACGCAGTATTTT. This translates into CASSKTGLGDTQYF.

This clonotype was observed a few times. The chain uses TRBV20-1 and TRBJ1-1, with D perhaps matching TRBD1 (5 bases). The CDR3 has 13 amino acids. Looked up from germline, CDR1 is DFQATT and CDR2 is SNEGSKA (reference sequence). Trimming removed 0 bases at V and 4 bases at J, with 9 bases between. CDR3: CSARDQGITEAFF. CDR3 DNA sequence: TGCAGTGCTAGAGATCAGGGAATCACTGAAGCTTTCTTT.

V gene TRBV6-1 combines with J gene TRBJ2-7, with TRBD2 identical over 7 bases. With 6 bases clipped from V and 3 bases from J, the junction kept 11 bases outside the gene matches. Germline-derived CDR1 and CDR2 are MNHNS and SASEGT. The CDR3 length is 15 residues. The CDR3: CASRSTGTKYYEQYF. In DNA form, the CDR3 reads TGTGCCAGCAGGTCGACCGGGACTAAATACTACGAGCAGTACTTC.

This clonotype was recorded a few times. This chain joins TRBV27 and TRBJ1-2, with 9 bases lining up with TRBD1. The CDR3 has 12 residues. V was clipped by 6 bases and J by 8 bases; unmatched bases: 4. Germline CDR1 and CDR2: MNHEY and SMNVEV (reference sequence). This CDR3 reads CASRTGGKGYTF. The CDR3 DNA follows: TGTGCCAGCAGGACAGGGGGGAAAGGCTACACCTTC.

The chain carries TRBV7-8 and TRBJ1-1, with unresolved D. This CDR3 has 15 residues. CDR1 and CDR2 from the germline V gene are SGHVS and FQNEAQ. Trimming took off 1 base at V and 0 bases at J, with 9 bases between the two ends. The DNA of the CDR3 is TGTGCCAGCAGCTTAGTTAACAGAATGAACACTGAAGCTTTCTTT. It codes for CASSLVNRMNTEAFF.

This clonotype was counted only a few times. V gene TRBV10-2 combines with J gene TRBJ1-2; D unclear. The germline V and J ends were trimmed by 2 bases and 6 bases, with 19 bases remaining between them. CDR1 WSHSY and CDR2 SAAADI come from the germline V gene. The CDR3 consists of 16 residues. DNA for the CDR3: TGCGCCAGCAGTGAGAGGGCAGGACCCTCGCAAGATGGCTACACCTTC. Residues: CASSERAGPSQDGYTF.

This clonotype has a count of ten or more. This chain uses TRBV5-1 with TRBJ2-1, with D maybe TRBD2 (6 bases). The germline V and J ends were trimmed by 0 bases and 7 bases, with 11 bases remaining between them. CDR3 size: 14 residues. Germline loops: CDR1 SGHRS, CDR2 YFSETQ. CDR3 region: CASSLGTGANEQFF. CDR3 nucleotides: TGCGCCAGCAGCTTGGGAACGGGAGCGAATGAGCAGTTCTTC.

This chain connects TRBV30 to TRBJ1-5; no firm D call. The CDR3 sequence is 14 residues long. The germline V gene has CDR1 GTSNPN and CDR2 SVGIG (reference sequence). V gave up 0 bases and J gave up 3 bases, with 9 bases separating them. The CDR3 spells CAWSVSSLNQPQHF. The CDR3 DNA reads TGTGCCTGGAGTGTAAGCAGCCTCAATCAGCCCCAGCATTTT. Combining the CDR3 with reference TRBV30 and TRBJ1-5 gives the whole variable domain SQTIHQWPATLVQPVGSPLSLECTVEGTSNPNLYWYRQAAGRGLQLLFYSVGIGQISSEVPQNLSASRPQDRQFILSSKKLLLSDSGFYLCAWSVSSLNQPQHFGDGTRLSIL.

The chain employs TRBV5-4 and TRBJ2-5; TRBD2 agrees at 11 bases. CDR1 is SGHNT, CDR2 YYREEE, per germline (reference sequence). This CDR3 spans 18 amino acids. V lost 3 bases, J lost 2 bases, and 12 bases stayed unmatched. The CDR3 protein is CASSSGYLAGGPQETQYF. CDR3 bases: TGTGCCAGCAGCTCCGGCTATTTAGCGGGAGGGCCGCAAGAGACCCAGTACTTC.

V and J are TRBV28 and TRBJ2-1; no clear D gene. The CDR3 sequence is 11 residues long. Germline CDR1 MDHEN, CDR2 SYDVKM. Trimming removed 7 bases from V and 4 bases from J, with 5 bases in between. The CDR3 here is CASKAYNEQFF. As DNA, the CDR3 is TGTGCCAGCAAGGCTTACAATGAGCAGTTCTTC.

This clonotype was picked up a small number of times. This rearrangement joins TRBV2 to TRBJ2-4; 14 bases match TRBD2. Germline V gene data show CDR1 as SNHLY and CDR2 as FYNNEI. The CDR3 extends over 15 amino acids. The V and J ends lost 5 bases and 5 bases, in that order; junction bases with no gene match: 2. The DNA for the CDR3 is TGTGCCAGCAGTCGACTAGCGGGAGGGGAAAACATTCAGTACTTC. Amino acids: CASSRLAGGENIQYF.

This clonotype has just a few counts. The CDR3 loop is CASSSADRAATGTDTQYF. The CDR3 coding sequence is TGTGCCAGCAGCTCAGCGGACAGGGCTGCGACAGGCACAGATACGCAGTATTTT. This sequence joins TRBV7-6 and TRBJ2-3; 8 nucleotides agree with TRBD1. The CDR3 is 18 residues long. The germline gives CDR1 SGHVS, CDR2 FNYEAQ. Trimming took 4 bases from V and 1 from J; bases not matched to a gene: 13.

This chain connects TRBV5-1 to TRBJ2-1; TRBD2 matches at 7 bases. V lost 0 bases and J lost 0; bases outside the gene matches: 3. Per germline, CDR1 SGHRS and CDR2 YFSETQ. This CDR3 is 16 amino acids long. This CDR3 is CASSLVASGSYNEQFF. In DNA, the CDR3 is TGCGCCAGCAGCTTGGTGGCTAGCGGCTCCTACAATGAGCAGTTCTTC.

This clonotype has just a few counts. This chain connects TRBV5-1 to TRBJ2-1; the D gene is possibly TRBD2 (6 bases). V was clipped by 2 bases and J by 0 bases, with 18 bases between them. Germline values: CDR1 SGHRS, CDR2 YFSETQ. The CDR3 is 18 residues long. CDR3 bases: TGCGCCAGCAGCTTCCTCGGGGGAGGAACAAGCTCCTACAATGAGCAGTTCTTC. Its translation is CASSFLGGGTSSYNEQFF.

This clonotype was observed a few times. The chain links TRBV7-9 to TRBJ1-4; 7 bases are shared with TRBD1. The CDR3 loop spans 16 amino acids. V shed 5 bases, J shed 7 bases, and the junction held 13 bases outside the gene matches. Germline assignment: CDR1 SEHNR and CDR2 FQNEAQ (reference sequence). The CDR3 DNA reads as TGTGCCAGCAGCAAAGACAGGGCCCGCGGTGGTGAAAAACTGTTTTTT. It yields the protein CASSKDRARGGEKLFF.

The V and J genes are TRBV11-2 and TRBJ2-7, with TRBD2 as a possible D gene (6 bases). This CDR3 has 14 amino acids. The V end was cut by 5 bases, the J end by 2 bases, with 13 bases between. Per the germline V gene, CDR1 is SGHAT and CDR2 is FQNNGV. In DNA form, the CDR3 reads TGTGCCAGCAGCGGCGGGACTTCGCCCTACGAGCAGTACTTC. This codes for CASSGGTSPYEQYF.

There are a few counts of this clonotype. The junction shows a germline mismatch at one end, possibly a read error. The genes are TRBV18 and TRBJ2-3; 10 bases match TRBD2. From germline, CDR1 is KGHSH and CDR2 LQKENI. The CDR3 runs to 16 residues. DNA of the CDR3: TGTGCCAGCTCACCAGCGGCTAGCGGGAGCATAGATACGCAGTATTTT. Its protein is CASSPAASGSIDTQYF. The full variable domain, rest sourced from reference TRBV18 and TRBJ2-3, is NAGVMQNPRHLVRRRGQEARLRCSPMKGHSHVYWYRQLPEEGLKFMVYLQKENIIDESGMPKERFSAEFPKEGPSILRIQQVVRGDSAAYFCASSPAASGSIDTQYFGPGTRLTVL.

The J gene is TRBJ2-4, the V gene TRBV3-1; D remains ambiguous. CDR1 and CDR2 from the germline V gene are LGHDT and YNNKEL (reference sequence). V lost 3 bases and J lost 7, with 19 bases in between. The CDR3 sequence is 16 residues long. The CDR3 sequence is CASSQTQGPTGNIQYF. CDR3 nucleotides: TGTGCCAGCAGCCAGACCCAAGGCCCAACCGGGAACATTCAGTACTTC.

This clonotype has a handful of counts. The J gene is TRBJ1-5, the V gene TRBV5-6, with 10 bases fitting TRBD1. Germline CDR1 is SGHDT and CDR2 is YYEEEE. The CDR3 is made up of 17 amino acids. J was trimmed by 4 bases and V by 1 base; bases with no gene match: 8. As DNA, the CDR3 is TGTGCCAGCAGCTTGATGAGAGACAGGGGGCTGAATCAGCCCCAGCATTTT. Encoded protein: CASSLMRDRGLNQPQHF. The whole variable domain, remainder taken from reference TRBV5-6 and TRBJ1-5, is DAGVTQSPTHLIKTRGQQVTLRCSPKSGHDTVSWYQQALGQGPQFIFQYYEEEERQRGNFPDRFSGHQFPNYSSELNVNALLLGDSALYLCASSLMRDRGLNQPQHFGDGTRLSIL.

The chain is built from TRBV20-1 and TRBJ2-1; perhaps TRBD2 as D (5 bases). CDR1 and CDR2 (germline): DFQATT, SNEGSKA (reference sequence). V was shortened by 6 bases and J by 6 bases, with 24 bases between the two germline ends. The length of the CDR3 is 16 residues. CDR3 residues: CSAHAGGIGRANEQFF. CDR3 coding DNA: TGCAGTGCACATGCCGGAGGTATTGGGCGAGCCAATGAGCAGTTCTTC.

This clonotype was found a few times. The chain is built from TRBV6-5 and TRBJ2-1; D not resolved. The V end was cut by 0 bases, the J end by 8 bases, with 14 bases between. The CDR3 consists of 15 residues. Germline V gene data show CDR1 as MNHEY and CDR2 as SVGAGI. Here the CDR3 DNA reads TGTGCCAGCAGTTACTCGACCGGCTTGACGCATGAGCAGTTCTTC. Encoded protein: CASSYSTGLTHEQFF.

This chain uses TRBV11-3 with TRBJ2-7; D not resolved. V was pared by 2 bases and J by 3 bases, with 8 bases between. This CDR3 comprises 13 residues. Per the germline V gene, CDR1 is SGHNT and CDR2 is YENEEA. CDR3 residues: CASSLYSNYEQYF. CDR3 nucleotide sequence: TGTGCCAGCAGCTTATACAGCAACTACGAGCAGTACTTC.

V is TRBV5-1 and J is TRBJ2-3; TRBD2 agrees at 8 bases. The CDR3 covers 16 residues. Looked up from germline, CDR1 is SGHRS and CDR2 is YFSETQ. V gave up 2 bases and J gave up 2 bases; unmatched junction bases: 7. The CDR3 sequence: CASSLPGLGPTDTQYF. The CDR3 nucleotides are TGCGCCAGCAGCTTACCGGGACTAGGCCCCACAGATACGCAGTATTTT.

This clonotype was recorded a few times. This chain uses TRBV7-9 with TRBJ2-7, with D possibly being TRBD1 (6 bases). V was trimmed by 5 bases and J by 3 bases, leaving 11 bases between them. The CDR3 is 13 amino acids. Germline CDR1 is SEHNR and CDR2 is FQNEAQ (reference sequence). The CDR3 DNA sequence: TGTGCCAGCAGCGGCCGGGACATCTACGAGCAGTACTTC. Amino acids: CASSGRDIYEQYF.

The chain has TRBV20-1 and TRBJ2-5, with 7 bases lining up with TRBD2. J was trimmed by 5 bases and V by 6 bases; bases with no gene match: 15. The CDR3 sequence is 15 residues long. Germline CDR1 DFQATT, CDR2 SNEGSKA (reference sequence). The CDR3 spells CSANAWGRAGETQYF. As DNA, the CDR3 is TGCAGTGCGAACGCTTGGGGGAGGGCCGGTGAGACCCAGTACTTC.